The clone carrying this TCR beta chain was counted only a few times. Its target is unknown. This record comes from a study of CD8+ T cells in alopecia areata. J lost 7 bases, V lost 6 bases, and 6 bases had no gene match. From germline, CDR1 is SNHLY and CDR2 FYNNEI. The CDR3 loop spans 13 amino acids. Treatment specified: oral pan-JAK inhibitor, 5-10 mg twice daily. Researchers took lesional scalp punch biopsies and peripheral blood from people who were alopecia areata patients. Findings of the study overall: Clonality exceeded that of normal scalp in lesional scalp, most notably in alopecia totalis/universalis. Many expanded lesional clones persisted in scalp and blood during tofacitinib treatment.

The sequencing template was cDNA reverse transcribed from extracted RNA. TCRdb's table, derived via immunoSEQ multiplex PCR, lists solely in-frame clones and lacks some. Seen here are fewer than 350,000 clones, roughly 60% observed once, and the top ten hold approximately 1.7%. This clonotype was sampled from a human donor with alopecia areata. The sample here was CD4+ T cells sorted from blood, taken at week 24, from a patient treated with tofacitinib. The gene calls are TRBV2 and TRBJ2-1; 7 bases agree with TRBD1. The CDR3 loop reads CASSGTARNEQFF. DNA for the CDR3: TGTGCCAGCAGCGGGACAGCGAGAAATGAGCAGTTCTTC.